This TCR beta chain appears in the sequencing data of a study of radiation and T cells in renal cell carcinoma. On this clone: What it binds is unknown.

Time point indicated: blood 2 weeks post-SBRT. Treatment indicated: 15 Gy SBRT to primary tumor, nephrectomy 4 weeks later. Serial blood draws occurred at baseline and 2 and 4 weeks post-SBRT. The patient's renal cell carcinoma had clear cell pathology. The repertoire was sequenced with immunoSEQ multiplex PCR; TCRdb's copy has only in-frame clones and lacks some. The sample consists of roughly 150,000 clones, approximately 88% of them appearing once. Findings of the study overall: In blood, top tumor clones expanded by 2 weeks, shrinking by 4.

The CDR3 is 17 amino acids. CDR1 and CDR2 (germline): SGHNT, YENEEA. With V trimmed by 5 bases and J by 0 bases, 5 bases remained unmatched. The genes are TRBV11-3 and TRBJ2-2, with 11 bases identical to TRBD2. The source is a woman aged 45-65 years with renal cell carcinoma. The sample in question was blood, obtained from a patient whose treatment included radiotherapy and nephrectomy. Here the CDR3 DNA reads TGTGCCAGCAGCGGCGGACTAGCGGGTACGAACACCGGGGAGCTGTTTTTT. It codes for CASSGGLAGTNTGELFF.